This T cell receptor beta chain was recovered during a study of control samples from healthy donors and cancer patients. This table comes from immunoSEQ multiplex PCR, and its TCRdb copy is limited to in-frame clones, with some not included. The table has tens of thousands of clones, about 95% seen once. The receptor's source is a man aged 60 to 69 in good health. Specimen: blood.

The CDR3 here is CASSELPLIHEQYF. CDR3 DNA: TGCGCCAGCAGTGAGTTGCCCCTTATCCACGAGCAGTACTTC. The chain is built from TRBV10-1 and TRBJ2-7, with no clear D. Germline CDR1 reads WNHNN; CDR2 reads SYGVQD (reference sequence). This CDR3 has 14 residues. With 1 base removed from V and 5 bases from J, the gap between germline ends came to 12 bases.